These T cell receptor beta chains were read from a single sample in a study of neurological immune-mediated disorders. From the 5' RACE reads, TCRdb called clonotypes with MiXCR, one entry per CDR3 protein. The sample has some 46,000 distinct CDR3 sequences; 10% are singletons. Sequences were obtained from PBMCs. The receptor source for this set is a man between 65 and 85 years old with HTLV-1-associated myelopathy (HAM/TSP). Both conserved end residues are part of each CDR3. The D gene is left open where the match is weak. Clone size is stated in some rows and not others, as once, few, many or a class when expanded.

d_call	cdr3_length	clone_size	v_call	j_call	cdr3_nt	cdr3_aa
NA	11	many	TRBV20-1	TRBJ2-1	TGCAGTGCCCGAGATTACAATGAGCAGTTCTTC	CSARDYNEQFF
NA	17	many	TRBV4-3	TRBJ2-6	TGCGCCAGCAGTGAGACAGGGACTTTTTCTGGGGCCAACGTCCTGACTTTC	CASSETGTFSGANVLTF
NA	14	many	TRBV6-5	TRBJ2-7	TGTGCCAGCAGTTTAAGGGACGGCCCCTACGAGCAGTACTTC	CASSLRDGPYEQYF
NA	15	many	TRBV3-1	TRBJ2-4	TGTGCCAACAGCCAGGTGCGAGGAGAGGGAAACATTCAGTACTTC	CANSQVRGEGNIQYF
NA	15	many	TRBV2	TRBJ2-1	TGTGCCAGCAGTGAAGATACCTCGACCTACAATGAGCAGTTCTTC	CASSEDTSTYNEQFF
TRBD2	16	NA	TRBV27	TRBJ2-1	TGTGCCGCTCGGGCTAGCGGAGGGTCGACCTACAATGAGCAGTTCTTC	CAARASGGSTYNEQFF
NA	13	many	TRBV5-5	TRBJ2-3	TGTGCCAGCAGCTTGGGTCGTGCAGATACGCAGTATTTT	CASSLGRADTQYF
NA	14	many	TRBV12-3/TRBV12-4	TRBJ2-3	TGTGCCAGCAGACGCGACAGTTTTACAGATACGCAGTATTTT	CASRRDSFTDTQYF
NA	16	many	TRBV7-2	TRBJ1-2	TGTGCCAGCAGCTCATGGGTTCGGCAGGGAGGAGCTGGCTACACCTTC	CASSSWVRQGGAGYTF
TRBD2	14	many	TRBV4-3	TRBJ2-7	TGCGCCAGCAGCCAAGGATGGCTAGCGGAGGAGCAGTACTTC	CASSQGWLAEEQYF